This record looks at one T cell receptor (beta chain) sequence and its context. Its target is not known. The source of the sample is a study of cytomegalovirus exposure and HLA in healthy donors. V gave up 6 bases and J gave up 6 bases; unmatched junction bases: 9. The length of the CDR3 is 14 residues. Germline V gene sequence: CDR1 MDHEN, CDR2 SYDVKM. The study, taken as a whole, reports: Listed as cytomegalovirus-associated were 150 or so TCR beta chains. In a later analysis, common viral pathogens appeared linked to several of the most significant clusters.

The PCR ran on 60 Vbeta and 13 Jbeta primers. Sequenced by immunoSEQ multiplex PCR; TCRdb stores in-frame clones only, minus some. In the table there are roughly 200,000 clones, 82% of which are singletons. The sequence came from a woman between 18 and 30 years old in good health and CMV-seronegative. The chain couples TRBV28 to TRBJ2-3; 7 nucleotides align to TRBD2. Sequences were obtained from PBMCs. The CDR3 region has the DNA TGTGCCAGCAGGACCTCAAGCGGGATGGATACGCAGTATTTT. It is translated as CASRTSSGMDTQYF.